Listed here are 27 T cell receptor beta chains from one sample, sequenced in a study of T cells in women clearing cervical HPV infection. Method: immunoSEQ multiplex PCR; TCRdb's copy keeps in-frame clones and lacks some. The sample includes roughly 47,000 clones. Material: blood buffy coat. These receptors were taken from a woman aged 18 to 75 with a cervical HPV16 infection that either progressed to CIN3+ or cleared (not recorded which).

About this clone: Read data end 3 residues before the CDR3 end; the end is taken from the germline J gene. V and J are TRBV30 and TRBJ2-7, with 7 positions matching TRBD1. Germline V lookup: CDR1 GTSNPN, CDR2 SVGIG (reference sequence). V dropped 3 bases and J dropped 0; count of bases not matched to a gene: 2. The CDR3 contains 13 residues. This CDR3 is CAWRGDSSYEQYF. The sequenced CDR3 bases are TGTGCCTGGAGAGGGGACAGCTCCTACGAG.

A remark on this clone: The missing CDR3 end, 3 residues past where the read stops, is filled in from the germline J gene. The chain joins TRBV3-1 (or the pseudogene TRBV3-2) to TRBJ1-2, with a tentative D call TRBD1 (6 bases). Germline values: CDR1 LGHDT, CDR2 YNNKEL (reference sequence). The CDR3 contains 14 residues. V lost 5 bases and J lost 3, with 13 bases in between. The DNA read from the CDR3 is TGTGCCAGCAGCTCGAGGGGGGGTCACTATGGC. As protein: CASSSRGGHYG. The CDR3 in full is CASSSRGGHYGYTF.

A word on this clone: The CDR3 goes on 3 residues after the read ends, and that part is filled in from the germline J gene. This sequence joins TRBV30 and TRBJ1-6; D gene unclear. CDR1 and CDR2 from the germline V gene are GTSNPN and SVGIG (reference sequence). The CDR3 has 13 residues. V lost 4 bases and J lost 10, with 14 bases in between. The CDR3 spells CAWKYGPGSPLHF. Incomplete CDR3 DNA: TGTGCCTGGAAGTACGGACCGGGGTCACCC. Together with reference TRBV30 and TRBJ1-6, the CDR3 gives the full variable domain: SQTIHQWPATLVQPVGSPLSLECTVEGTSNPNLYWYRQAAGRGLQLLFYSVGIGQISSEVPQNLSASRPQDRQFILSSKKLLLSDSGFYLCAWKYGPGSPLHFGNGTRLTVT.

On this clone itself: The sequenced fragment ends 3 residues before the CDR3 boundary, so the rest is inferred from the germline J gene. The V call is TRBV30, the J call TRBJ1-1; 8 bases match TRBD1. V dropped 0 bases and J dropped 5; count of bases not matched to a gene: 5. This CDR3 comprises 14 residues. Per the germline V gene, CDR1 is GTSNPN and CDR2 is SVGIG (reference sequence). The CDR3 protein is CAWSVRQGYTEAFF. CDR3 bases read: TGTGCCTGGAGTGTCCGACAGGGGTATACTGAA.

Remarks on this clone: The observed sequence ends 3 residues before the CDR3 terminus, with the missing tail filled in from the germline J gene. The chain uses TRBV19 and TRBJ1-4; TRBD1 matches at 12 bases. V lost 5 bases to trimming and J lost 6 bases; unmatched junction nucleotides: 4. This CDR3 spans 15 amino acids. From germline, CDR1 is LNHDA and CDR2 SQIVND (reference sequence). The chain's CDR3 is CASSSGQGAYEKLFF. CDR3 bases read: TGTGCCAGTAGTTCGGGACAGGGGGCCTATGAAAAA.

Concerning this clone itself: The CDR3 extends 3 residues past the end of the read, so its final part is completed from the germline J gene. The chain uses TRBV19 and TRBJ2-4, with 9 bases that match TRBD1. The CDR3 runs 12 residues. CDR1 and CDR2 from the germline V gene are LNHDA and SQIVND (reference sequence). The sequenced CDR3 bases are TGTGCCAGTGGGACAGGGAACTATGGT. Translated, it gives CASGTGNYG. The entire CDR3 is CASGTGNYGQYF.

In regard to this clone: The CDR3 end is not reached by the read, which stops 3 residues before it; the germline J gene fills it in. The chain combines TRBV29-1 with TRBJ2-5; 11 bases are shared with TRBD1. The CDR3 is 19 residues long. V lost 2 bases and J lost 5; bases outside the gene matches: 19. Germline CDR1 SQVTM, CDR2 ANQGSEA. The CDR3 loop is CSVELGQGVGETFRETQYF. CDR3 DNA, as far as it was read: TGCAGCGTTGAACTGGGACAGGGGGTAGGCGAAACTTTCCGGGAGACC.

Points on this clone: The read stops 3 residues short of the end of the CDR3; the missing end is completed from the germline J gene. The V gene is TRBV12-3 or TRBV12-4, the J gene TRBJ2-7; 8 bases align to TRBD1. The trim removed 5 bases at V and 5 bases at J, leaving 11 bases unmatched. The CDR3 covers 15 residues. The part of the CDR3 DNA that was read is TGTGCCAGCAGTGTGGTTCCAGGGGGCAGGAACGAG. This sequence encodes CASSVVPGGRNE. In full, the CDR3 is CASSVVPGGRNEQYF.

In regard to this clone: The read comes to an end 3 residues before the CDR3 does, leaving the germline J gene to fill in the end. The rearrangement joins TRBV7-3 to TRBJ2-2; 8 nucleotides match TRBD2. V lost 3 bases to trimming and J lost 4 bases; unmatched junction nucleotides: 7. The CDR3 contains 16 residues. Germline V lookup: CDR1 SGHTA, CDR2 FQGTGA. CDR3 amino acids: CASSFRGGAGTGELFF. CDR3 DNA (partial): TGTGCCAGCAGCTTCCGGGGGGGGGCAGGCACCGGGGAG.

A remark on this clone: The CDR3 end falls 3 residues outside the read, so it is completed with the germline J gene. The chain joins TRBV2 to TRBJ2-1, with D possibly matching TRBD2 (5 bases). V was shortened by 6 bases and J by 0 bases, with 9 bases between the two germline ends. Germline V CDR1 and CDR2: SNHLY, FYNNEI. The CDR3 totals 14 residues. CDR3 loop: CASRSGSSYNEQFF. CDR3 DNA, as far as it was read: TGTGCCAGCAGGAGCGGTAGCTCCTACAATGAG.

A note on this clone: The read is 3 residues too short to cover the CDR3 end, so that end is filled in from the germline J gene. The J gene is TRBJ1-1, the V gene TRBV7-2, with a tentative D call TRBD1 (5 bases). Per the germline V gene, CDR1 is SGHTA and CDR2 is FQGNSA. This CDR3 region has 15 residues. The CDR3 bases that were read are TGTGCCAGCAGCTTAGGATGGGACTTCGCGGGGCGG. Translated, it gives CASSLGWDFAGR. From start to end, the CDR3 is CASSLGWDFAGRAFF.

Points on this clone: The read is 3 residues too short to cover the CDR3 end, so that end is filled in from the germline J gene. The chain carries TRBV7-2 and TRBJ2-7, with TRBD1 identical over 9 bases. J was trimmed by 3 bases and V by 2 bases; bases with no gene match: 2. Per germline, CDR1 SGHTA and CDR2 FQGNSA. The CDR3 has 14 residues. CDR3 loop: CASSLTGGNYEQYF. CDR3 DNA, as far as it was read: TGTGCCAGCAGCTTAACAGGGGGCAACTACGAG.

As concerns this clone: With the read ending 3 residues before the CDR3 end, the germline J gene is used to fill in that end. The rearrangement links TRBV19 to TRBJ1-2; no firm D call. The V gene's germline CDR1 is LNHDA and CDR2 SQIVND (reference sequence). This CDR3 spans 13 amino acids. V lost 1 base, J lost 2 bases, and 5 bases lay in between. The sequenced part of the CDR3 DNA is TGTGCCAGTAGTATAGCACAGAACTATGGC. It specifies CASSIAQNYG. The entire CDR3 sequence reads CASSIAQNYGYTF.

For this clone: Read data end 3 residues before the CDR3 end; the end is taken from the germline J gene. The chain combines TRBV30 with TRBJ1-4, with 7 positions matching TRBD1. The germline CDR1 and CDR2 sequences are GTSNPN and SVGIG (reference sequence). The length of the CDR3 is 15 residues. The CDR3 loop is CAWSYDRVGISPLFF. Incomplete CDR3 DNA: TGTGCCTGGAGTTACGACAGGGTAGGGATTTCACCA.

A note on this clone: The read gets to within 3 residues of the CDR3 end, and the germline J gene fills in the rest. The V call is TRBV10-3, the J call TRBJ2-1, with TRBD2 matching 9 bases. The CDR3 consists of 18 residues. V gave up 0 bases and J gave up 1 base; unmatched junction bases: 7. Per germline, CDR1 ENHRY and CDR2 SYGVKD. CDR3 DNA, as far as it was read: TGTGCCATCAGTGAGTCGGGTAGCGGGGGTGGGTCCTACAATGAG. It encodes CAISESGSGGGSYNE. The full-length CDR3 reads as CAISESGSGGGSYNEQFF.

Worth noting for this clone: Read coverage stops 3 residues before the CDR3 terminus; the germline J gene supplies the remainder. This sequence joins TRBV29-1 and TRBJ2-3, with D tentatively TRBD1 (5 bases). Germline V gene sequence: CDR1 SQVTM, CDR2 ANQGSEA. The length of the CDR3 is 12 residues. The CDR3 sequence is CSVDRVQETQYF. The covered CDR3 bases are TGCAGCGTTGACAGGGTCCAAGAGACG.

In the case of this clone: Sequencing ends 3 residues short of the CDR3 end; the germline J gene provides the rest. The chain employs TRBV2 and TRBJ1-5, with 7 bases fitting TRBD1. CDR1 and CDR2 (germline): SNHLY, FYNNEI. The CDR3 runs to 13 residues. Losses at the gene ends were 5 bases for V and 5 bases for J; bases not matched to a gene: 3. The CDR3 loop is CASSSDRDQPQHF. Partial CDR3 DNA: TGTGCCAGCAGTTCTGACAGGGATCAGCCC.

With respect to this clone: The CDR3 is cut off 3 residues early in the read; its end comes from the germline J gene. The chain employs TRBV30 and TRBJ1-5; unclear D gene. The V gene lost 3 bases and the J gene lost 0 bases, with 9 bases spanning the gap. CDR3 length: 14 amino acids. The germline gives CDR1 GTSNPN, CDR2 SVGIG (reference sequence). The CDR3 spells CAWSAGNSNQPQHF. The CDR3 bases that were read are TGTGCCTGGAGCGCTGGCAATAGCAATCAGCCC.

On this clone: With the read ending 3 residues before the CDR3 end, the germline J gene is used to fill in that end. This chain uses TRBV7-2 with TRBJ2-7; maybe TRBD1 (6 bases). The CDR3 is 11 amino acids. V was pared by 4 bases and J by 6 bases, with 7 bases between. Germline loops: CDR1 SGHTA, CDR2 FQGNSA. The sequenced CDR3 bases are TGTGCCAGCAGCTCAGGGGTCGAG. Amino acid sequence: CASSSGVE. The full CDR3 is CASSSGVEQYF.

As regards this clone: The read ends 3 residues early relative to the CDR3; the germline J gene fills the gap. The V gene is TRBV6-2 or TRBV6-3, the J gene TRBJ2-5, with 11 bases identical to TRBD2. The CDR3 length is 17 residues. Germline assignment: CDR1 MNHEY and CDR2 SVGEGT. The CDR3 bases that were read are TGTGCCAGCAGTTCCTCTCCGACTAGCGGGATTACAGATACC. This encodes CASSSSPTSGITDT. The complete CDR3 reads CASSSSPTSGITDTQYF.

Notes on this clone: The CDR3 end lies 3 residues beyond the end of the read and is filled in from the germline J gene. Other DNA sequences in the sample encode the same CDR3. J is TRBJ1-6 and V is TRBV7-3, with TRBD1 as a possible D gene (6 bases). Germline CDR1 SGHTA, CDR2 FQGTGA. V was pared by 2 bases and J by 9 bases, with 14 bases between. This CDR3 has 15 amino acids. CDR3 residues: CASSLLSGGGSPLHF. The covered CDR3 bases are TGTGCCAGCAGCTTATTATCGGGGGGCGGTTCACCC.

Worth noting for this clone: The observed sequence ends 3 residues before the CDR3 terminus, with the missing tail filled in from the germline J gene. The chain has TRBV30 and TRBJ2-3, with TRBD1 matching over 10 bases. This CDR3 region has 14 residues. Germline CDR1 GTSNPN, CDR2 SVGIG (reference sequence). The CDR3 bases that were read are TGTGCCTGGAGTTGGACAGGGGGGTCGGAGACG. It encodes CAWSWTGGSET. The entire CDR3 protein is CAWSWTGGSETQYF.

With respect to this clone: Read sequence stops 3 residues before the CDR3 end, and the germline J gene provides the missing end. The chain recombines TRBV6-2 or TRBV6-3 with TRBJ2-2; D not certain. The CDR3 has 14 residues. Germline-derived CDR1 and CDR2 are MNHEY and SVGEGT. The chain's CDR3 is CASSDGATNEKLFF. Incomplete CDR3 DNA: TGTGCCAGCAGCGACGGTGCAACTAATGAAAAG.

Note on this clone: The DNA ends 3 residues before the CDR3 does, and the rest of the CDR3 is filled in from the germline J gene. V usage is TRBV18 and J usage is TRBJ1-2, with 7 bases matching TRBD1. Germline V gene data show CDR1 as KGHSH and CDR2 as LQKENI. With 4 bases clipped from V and 5 bases from J, the junction kept 7 bases outside the gene matches. The CDR3 spans 14 residues. The CDR3 bases that were read are TGTGCCAGCTCACAAGACAGGGTGGAGTATGGC. Residues: CASSQDRVEYG. In full, the CDR3 is CASSQDRVEYGYTF. The full variable domain, its missing parts supplied by reference TRBV18 and TRBJ1-2, is NAGVMQNPRHLVRRRGQEARLRCSPMKGHSHVYWYRQLPEEGLKFMVYLQKENIIDESGMPKERFSAEFPKEGPSILRIQQVVRGDSAAYFCASSQDRVEYGYTFGSGTRLTVV.

As regards this clone: The read comes to an end 3 residues before the CDR3 does, leaving the germline J gene to fill in the end. J is TRBJ1-2 and V is TRBV18; D possibly corresponds to TRBD1 (5 bases). CDR3 size: 14 residues. Germline V CDR1 and CDR2: KGHSH, LQKENI. Incomplete CDR3 DNA: TGTGCCAGCTCCCCTGGGGCCCAGTACAATGAC. It codes for CASSPGAQYND. The whole CDR3 is CASSPGAQYNDYTF.

As to this clone: The observed sequence ends 3 residues before the CDR3 terminus, with the missing tail filled in from the germline J gene. The rearrangement uses TRBV5-6 and TRBJ2-5, with 7 nucleotides matching TRBD1. The V and J ends lost 0 bases and 4 bases, in that order; junction bases with no gene match: 6. The CDR3 length is 15 residues. CDR1 is SGHDT, CDR2 YYEEEE, per germline. The CDR3 sequence: CASSLGQGVGETQYF. CDR3 bases read: TGTGCCAGCAGCTTGGGACAGGGAGTAGGAGAGACC. Looking up the rest from reference TRBV5-6 and TRBJ2-5 gives the full variable domain: DAGVTQSPTHLIKTRGQQVTLRCSPKSGHDTVSWYQQALGQGPQFIFQYYEEEERQRGNFPDRFSGHQFPNYSSELNVNALLLGDSALYLCASSLGQGVGETQYFGPGTRLLVL.

Note on this clone: From the germline J gene comes the end of the CDR3, since the read stops 3 residues before it. The chain carries TRBV29-1 and TRBJ1-1, with D tentatively TRBD1 (5 bases). The CDR3 is made up of 12 amino acids. CDR1 is SQVTM and CDR2 is ANQGSEA in the germline V gene. Trimming stripped 2 bases from V and 7 bases from J, with 11 bases between. The part of the CDR3 DNA that was read is TGCAGCGTTGAATCCTTGACAGTTGAA. Protein: CSVESLTVE. The full CDR3 protein reads CSVESLTVEAFF.